This T cell receptor beta chain was captured in a study of blood T cell repertoires in COVID-19. Individuals drawn from around 25 US areas were roughly 18 to 95 years old. Regarding this clone: Other DNA sequences within the sample encode an identical CDR3.

How the authors handled the data: It was from reference gene primer amplification that nucleated cell counts were estimated. Profiled with immunoSEQ multiplex PCR; TCRdb holds only in-frame clones, not every one. D and trimming were read from the DNA, whereas the V and J calls and clone size are those reported in that table. Of 250,000 or so clones in the sample, around 87% were seen once. Sequenced: PBMCs or T cells enriched from blood (not recorded which). The clonotype originates from a woman between 50 and 59 years old who had recovered from COVID-19.

For the CDR3, the DNA is TGTGCCAGCAGCTTAGCCATCACTGAAGCTTTCTTT. It translates to CASSLAITEAFF. This sequence joins TRBV7-9 and TRBJ1-1; D unresolved. This CDR3 spans 12 amino acids. V lost 0 bases and J 4 bases, leaving 3 bases between the germline ends. Germline V gene data show CDR1 as SEHNR and CDR2 as FQNEAQ (reference sequence).